This T cell receptor beta chain was documented in a study of human T cells and chemical hapten exposure. On the study more broadly: During the roughly 25-week study period, patients had diphenylcyclopropenone applied to the scalp every week. Patients, largely female, had alopecia areata, totalis or universalis. Study-level results: Expanded TCRs created a significantly greater count of big CDR3 similarity clusters than controls did.

For this clonotype: Its antigen is not identified.

Time point reported: patch test 1, 2 weeks after DPC sensitization. Treatment here: therapeutic diphenylcyclopropenone sensitization with weekly scalp DPC. Germline V gives CDR1 LGHDT, CDR2 YNNKEL (reference sequence). This CDR3 contains 13 residues. V was cut by 4 bases and J by 4 bases, with 8 bases left in between. One entry per CDR3 protein results from TCRdb running MiXCR on the RACE reads. Among 150,000 to 200,000 distinct CDR3 sequences listed, approximately 20% were seen once. This chain uses TRBV3-1 with TRBJ1-5, with unresolved D. Sample: whole blood, taken in connection with sensitization to the hapten diphenylcyclopropenone (DPC). The receptor's source is a woman aged 50 to 60 with alopecia areata. Some clones in this sample may be carry-over from other donors' samples. Written as DNA, the CDR3 is TGTGCCAGCAGCCCGACTTTGAATCAGCCCCAGCATTTT. It translates to CASSPTLNQPQHF.